The 8 T cell receptor beta chains below were found in one sample sequenced in a study of blood T cell repertoires in COVID-19. This table comes from immunoSEQ multiplex PCR, and its TCRdb copy is limited to in-frame clones, with some not included. The data show approximately 150,000 clones, 84% seen once. The sample consisted of peripheral blood. The receptors were sampled from a man between 65 and 79 years old with active or convalescent COVID-19.

This clone has only a few counts. J is TRBJ2-7 and V is TRBV7-9, with 11 bases aligning to TRBD1. The germline V gene has CDR1 SEHNR and CDR2 FQNEAQ (reference sequence). Trimming removed 0 bases from V and 3 bases from J; junction bases left unmatched: 7. The CDR3 has 17 residues. CDR3 nucleotides: TGTGCCAGCAGCTTAGCATTCGGGACAGGGGGTGGCTACGAGCAGTACTTC. Translation gives CASSLAFGTGGGYEQYF.

This chain links TRBV7-9 with TRBJ1-1; the D gene is possibly TRBD1 (6 bases). CDR3 size: 14 residues. Germline V gene lookup returns CDR1 SEHNR and CDR2 FQNEAQ (reference sequence). With 5 bases removed from V and 2 bases from J, the gap between germline ends came to 12 bases. The CDR3 sequence: CASSIQGGNTEAFF. As DNA, the CDR3 is TGTGCCAGCAGCATACAGGGTGGAAACACTGAAGCTTTCTTT.

V is TRBV27 and J is TRBJ2-2, with a possible D match to TRBD2 (6 bases). This CDR3 is built from 15 residues. V lost 2 bases, J lost 6 bases, and 13 bases lay in between. Looked up from germline, CDR1 is MNHEY and CDR2 is SMNVEV (reference sequence). This CDR3 is CASSLMGLDPGELFF. The CDR3 nucleotides read TGTGCCAGCAGTTTAATGGGACTCGATCCCGGGGAGCTGTTTTTT.

The chain recombines TRBV4-3 with TRBJ1-2, with a weak D call TRBD1 (5 bases). V shed 0 bases and J shed 6 bases, with 11 bases lying between them. The CDR3 is 14 amino acids. Germline CDR1 LGHNA, CDR2 YSLEER. The CDR3 loop reads CASSQEGDHNGYTF. The CDR3, as DNA: TGCGCCAGCAGCCAAGAAGGGGATCACAATGGCTACACCTTC.

V gene TRBV28 combines with J gene TRBJ1-5, with 7 bases that match TRBD1. J lost 11 bases, V lost 4 bases, and 5 bases had no gene match. CDR1 is MDHEN and CDR2 is SYDVKM in the germline V gene. The CDR3 is made up of 12 amino acids. The CDR3 DNA sequence: TGTGCCAGCAGTTCTCTCAGGGGGACCCAGCATTTT. Its protein product is CASSSLRGTQHF.

The chain uses TRBV2 and TRBJ2-7, with TRBD2 identical over 10 bases. Germline CDR1 SNHLY, CDR2 FYNNEI. The V and J ends lost 7 bases and 5 bases, in that order; junction bases with no gene match: 5. CDR3 length: 13 residues. In nucleotides, the CDR3 is TGTGCCAGCACGCCGGGACTAGCGAACGAGCAGTACTTC. It encodes CASTPGLANEQYF.

Notes on this clone: The junction departs from the called germline gene at one end, perhaps through a read error. The chain joins TRBV9 to TRBJ2-7, with a weak D call TRBD2 (5 bases). The germline CDR1 and CDR2 sequences are SGDLS and YYNGEE. The CDR3 loop spans 10 amino acids. The chain's CDR3 is CASGGLSLSF. CDR3 nucleotides: TGTGCCAGCGGCGGGCTCTCCCTCTCGTTC.

The chain joins TRBV28 to TRBJ1-2; perhaps TRBD1 as D (5 bases). The V gene lost 9 bases and the J gene lost 2 bases, with 16 bases spanning the gap. Looked up from germline, CDR1 is MDHEN and CDR2 is SYDVKM. The CDR3 is made up of 14 amino acids. The DNA of the CDR3 is TGTGCCAGAGCGGGGGGGAACAGCAACTATGGCTACACCTTC. Its translation is CARAGGNSNYGYTF.